Given below is one T cell receptor (beta chain) in context. Selection for sequencing was limited to patients who had shown CD8+CD57+ cell expansion by flow cytometry. The data derive from a study of CD8+CD57+ T cells in acquired aplastic anemia. The study profiled TCR beta VDJ and CDR3 using genomic DNA as template. TCRdb re-analysed the reads in MiXCR, keeping a single row per CDR3 protein. This table holds roughly 160,000 distinct CDR3 sequences, 70% to 80% found once. This CDR3 is 14 amino acids long. Trimming took off 3 bases at V and 10 bases at J, with 22 bases between the two ends. CDR1 SQVTM and CDR2 ANQGSEA come from the germline V gene.

This TCR was sampled from a human donor with aplastic anemia. The chain recombines TRBV29-1 with TRBJ2-7; D perhaps matches TRBD2 (5 bases). Sequencing used sorted CD4+, CD8+, or CD8+CD57+ T cells (not recorded which) from PBMCs. The chain's CDR3 is CSVDSEKGSTRQYF. Written as DNA, the CDR3 is TGCAGCGTTGATAGCGAAAAAGGGTCTACTCGACAGTACTTC.